A single sample gave rise to the 5 T cell receptor beta chains below, sequenced in a study of Ad26.COV2.S vaccination and SARS-CoV-2 variants (TCRdb year 2021). Interpreted using the paper, the time point label stands for: individuals recovered from natural SARS-CoV-2 infection. Library preparation used the immunoSEQ multiplex PCR assay. TCRdb limited this immuneACCESS table to in-frame rearrangements with V and J called. A share of clones is missing; checked studies link under half to unresolved V genes, and the rest is unexplained. The table for this sample lists some 350,000 clones; roughly 94% of them were counted only once. The ten largest clones capture around 4.2% of the sample. The specimen comprised peripheral blood, sampled after recovery from COVID-19. Receptor source: a human donor who had recovered from COVID-19.

The chain links TRBV9 to TRBJ1-5; D ambiguous. The germline CDR1 and CDR2 sequences are SGDLS and YYNGEE. This CDR3 contains 13 residues. V was pared by 2 bases and J by 3 bases, with 6 bases between. CDR3 amino acids: CASSVGPNQPQHF. In DNA form, the CDR3 reads TGTGCCAGCAGCGTCGGCCCCAATCAGCCCCAGCATTTT.

The chain joins TRBV7-2 to TRBJ1-6; D call uncertain. Trimming removed 4 bases from V and 6 bases from J, with 13 bases in between. Per the germline V gene, CDR1 is SGHTA and CDR2 is FQGNSA. The CDR3 has 15 amino acids. The CDR3 DNA reads as TGTGCCAGCAGCTCCTACCCGTTCCCTAATTCACCCCTCCACTTT. As protein: CASSSYPFPNSPLHF.

As for this clone: Mismatch with germline at one junction end may stem from a read error. This rearrangement joins TRBV6-5 to TRBJ2-7; D might be TRBD2 (5 bases). The CDR3 spans 15 residues. Germline CDR1 reads MNHEY; CDR2 reads SVGAGI. DNA for the CDR3: TGTGCCAGCAGTGACTCCCCGGGGAGCTCCTACGAGCAGTACTTC. Translating gives CASSDSPGSSYEQYF.

The chain combines TRBV10-3 with TRBJ1-5, with D possibly being TRBD1 (5 bases). Germline V gene lookup returns CDR1 ENHRY and CDR2 SYGVKD. The V end was cut by 6 bases, the J end by 4 bases, with 10 bases between. There are 13 residues in the CDR3. In DNA, the CDR3 is TGTGCCATCAGAACGGGGCTTAATCAGCCCCAGCATTTT. Amino acid sequence: CAIRTGLNQPQHF.

The V call is TRBV6-5, the J call TRBJ1-6, with 7 bases fitting TRBD1. Germline V CDR1 and CDR2: MNHEY, SVGAGI. V trimming: 10 bases; J trimming: 7 bases; junction bases outside the gene matches: 7. The length of the CDR3 is 13 residues. CDR3 sequence: CATLGQWNSPLHF. The CDR3 nucleotides are TGTGCCACCTTGGGACAGTGGAATTCACCCCTCCACTTT.